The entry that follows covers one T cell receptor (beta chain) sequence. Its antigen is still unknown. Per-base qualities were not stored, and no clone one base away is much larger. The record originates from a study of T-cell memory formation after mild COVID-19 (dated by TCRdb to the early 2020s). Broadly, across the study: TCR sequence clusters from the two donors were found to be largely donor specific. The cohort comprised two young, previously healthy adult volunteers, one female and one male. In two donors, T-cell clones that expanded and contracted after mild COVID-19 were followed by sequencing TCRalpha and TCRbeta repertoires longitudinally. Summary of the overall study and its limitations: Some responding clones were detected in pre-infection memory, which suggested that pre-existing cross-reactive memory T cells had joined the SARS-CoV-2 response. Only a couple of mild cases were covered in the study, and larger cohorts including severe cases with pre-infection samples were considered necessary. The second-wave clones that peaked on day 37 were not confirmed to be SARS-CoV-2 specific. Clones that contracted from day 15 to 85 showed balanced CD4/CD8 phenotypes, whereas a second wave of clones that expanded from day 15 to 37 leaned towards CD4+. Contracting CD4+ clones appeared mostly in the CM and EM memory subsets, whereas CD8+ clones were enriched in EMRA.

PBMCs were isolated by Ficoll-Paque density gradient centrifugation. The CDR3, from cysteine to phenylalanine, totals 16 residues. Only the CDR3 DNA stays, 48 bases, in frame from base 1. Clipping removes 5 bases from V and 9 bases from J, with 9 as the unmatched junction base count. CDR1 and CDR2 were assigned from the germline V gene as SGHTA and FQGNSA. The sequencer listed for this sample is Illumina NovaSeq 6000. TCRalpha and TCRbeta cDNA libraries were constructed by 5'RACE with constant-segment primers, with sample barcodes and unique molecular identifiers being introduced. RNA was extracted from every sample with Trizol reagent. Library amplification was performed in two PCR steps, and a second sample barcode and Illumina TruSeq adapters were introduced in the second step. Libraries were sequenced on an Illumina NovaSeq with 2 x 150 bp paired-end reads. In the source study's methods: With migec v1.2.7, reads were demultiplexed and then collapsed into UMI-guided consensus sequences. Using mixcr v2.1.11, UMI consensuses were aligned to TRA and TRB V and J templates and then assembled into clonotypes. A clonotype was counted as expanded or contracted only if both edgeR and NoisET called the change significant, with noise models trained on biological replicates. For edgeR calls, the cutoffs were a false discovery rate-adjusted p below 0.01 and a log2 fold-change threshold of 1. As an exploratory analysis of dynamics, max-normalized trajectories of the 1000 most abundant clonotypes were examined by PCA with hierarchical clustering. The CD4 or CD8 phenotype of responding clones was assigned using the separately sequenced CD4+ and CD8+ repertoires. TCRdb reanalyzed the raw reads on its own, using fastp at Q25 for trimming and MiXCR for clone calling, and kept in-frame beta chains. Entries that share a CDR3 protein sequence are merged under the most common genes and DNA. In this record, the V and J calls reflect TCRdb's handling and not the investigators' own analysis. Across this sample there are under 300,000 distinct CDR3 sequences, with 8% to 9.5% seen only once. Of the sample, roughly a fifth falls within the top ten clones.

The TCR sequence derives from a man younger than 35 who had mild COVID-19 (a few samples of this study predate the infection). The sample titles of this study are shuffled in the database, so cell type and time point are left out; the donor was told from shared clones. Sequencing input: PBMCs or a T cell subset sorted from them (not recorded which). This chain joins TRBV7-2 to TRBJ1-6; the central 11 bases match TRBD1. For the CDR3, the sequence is CASSSRDRGASSPLHF. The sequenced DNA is TGTGCCAGCAGCAGCCGGGACAGGGGGGCCAGTTCACCCCTCCACTTT.